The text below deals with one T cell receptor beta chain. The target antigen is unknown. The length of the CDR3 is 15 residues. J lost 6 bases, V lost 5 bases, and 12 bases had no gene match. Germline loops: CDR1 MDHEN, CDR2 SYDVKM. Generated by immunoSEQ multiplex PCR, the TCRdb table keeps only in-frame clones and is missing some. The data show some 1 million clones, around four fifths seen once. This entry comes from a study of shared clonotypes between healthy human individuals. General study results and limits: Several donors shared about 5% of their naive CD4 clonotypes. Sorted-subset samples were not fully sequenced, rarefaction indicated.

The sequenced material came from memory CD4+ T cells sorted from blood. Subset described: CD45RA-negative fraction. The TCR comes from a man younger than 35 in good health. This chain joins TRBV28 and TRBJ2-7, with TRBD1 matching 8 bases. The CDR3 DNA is TGTGCCAGCAGTGGCACCGGGACAGGTAGACCCGAGCAGTACTTC. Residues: CASSGTGTGRPEQYF.